This T cell receptor beta chain was recorded in a study of CD8 T cells in Susac syndrome. Random hexamers were used to reverse transcribe the RNA input (about 0.5 to 1 ug). Each CDR3 protein is one row after TCRdb ran MiXCR on the immunoSEQ multiplex PCR reads. The sample contains about 190,000 distinct CDR3 sequences, roughly 94% of which appear only once. The sample taken for sequencing was CD8+ T cells from PBMCs. The TCR sequence derives from a human donor with Susac syndrome.

Here the CDR3 DNA reads TGTGCCAGCATGACAGGGGGGAAATACACAGATACGCAGTATTTT. Its protein is CASMTGGKYTDTQYF. The genes are TRBV28 and TRBJ2-3; 9 nucleotides match TRBD1. The V and J ends lost 7 bases and 2 bases, in that order; junction bases with no gene match: 7. The CDR3 loop spans 15 amino acids. Germline-derived CDR1 and CDR2 are MDHEN and SYDVKM.